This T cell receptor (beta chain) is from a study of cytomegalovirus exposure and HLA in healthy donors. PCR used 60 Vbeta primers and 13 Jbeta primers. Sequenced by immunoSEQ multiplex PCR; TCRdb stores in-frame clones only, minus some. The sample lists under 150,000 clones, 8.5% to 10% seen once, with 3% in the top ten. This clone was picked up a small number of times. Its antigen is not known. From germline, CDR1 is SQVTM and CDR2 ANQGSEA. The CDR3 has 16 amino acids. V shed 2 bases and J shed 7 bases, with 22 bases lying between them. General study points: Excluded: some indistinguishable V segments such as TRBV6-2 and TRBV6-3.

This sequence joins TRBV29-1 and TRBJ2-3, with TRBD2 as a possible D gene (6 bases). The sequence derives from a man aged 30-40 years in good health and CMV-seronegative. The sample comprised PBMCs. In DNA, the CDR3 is TGCAGCGTTGAACTCTCGGAGCGGGCGGTCAGGAATACGCAGTATTTT. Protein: CSVELSERAVRNTQYF.